Presented here are 29 T cell receptor beta chains from one specimen sequenced in a study of blood T cell repertoires in COVID-19. Generated by immunoSEQ multiplex PCR, the TCRdb table keeps only in-frame clones and is missing some. The sample holds 70,000 to 95,000 clones, around 88% seen once. Sample: peripheral blood. Source of these receptors: a woman older than 75 with acute or convalescent COVID-19.

The chain employs TRBV7-8 and TRBJ2-2; 14 bases are shared with TRBD2. The trim removed 3 bases at V and 4 bases at J, leaving 7 bases unmatched. The CDR3 contains 18 residues. Germline V gene data show CDR1 as SGHVS and CDR2 as FQNEAQ. The CDR3 spells CASSFGLAGGPGTGELFF. DNA of the CDR3: TGTGCCAGCAGCTTCGGACTAGCGGGGGGCCCCGGCACCGGGGAGCTGTTTTTT.

This chain uses TRBV18 with TRBJ2-2, with D perhaps matching TRBD1 (6 bases). The CDR3 extends over 17 amino acids. V was pared by 3 bases and J by 1 base, with 15 bases between. CDR1 and CDR2 (germline): KGHSH, LQKENI. The CDR3 here is CASSPRGRGQNTGELFF. The CDR3 DNA is TGTGCCAGCTCACCTCGGGGAAGGGGACAGAACACCGGGGAGCTGTTTTTT.

V and J are TRBV7-9 and TRBJ2-2; weak D call: TRBD1 (6 bases). CDR1 SEHNR and CDR2 FQNEAQ come from the germline V gene (reference sequence). This CDR3 spans 16 amino acids. Trimming removed 3 bases at V and 2 bases at J, with 13 bases between. The CDR3 nucleotides read TGTGCCAGCAGCTTCACCGGGACAACCAACACCGGGGAGCTGTTTTTT. Translation gives CASSFTGTTNTGELFF.

This chain links TRBV25-1 with TRBJ2-5, with 8 bases lining up with TRBD1. V was clipped by 6 bases and J by 6 bases; unmatched bases: 21. Germline lookup yields CDR1 MGHDK and CDR2 SYGVNS. CDR3 length: 18 residues. CDR3 region: CASSRHSRDRLVGKTQYF. The CDR3 DNA reads as TGTGCCAGCAGCCGCCACTCCCGGGACAGGCTGGTCGGAAAGACCCAGTACTTC. The full variable domain, with the rest looked up from reference TRBV25-1 and TRBJ2-5, is EADIYQTPRYLVIGTGKKITLECSQTMGHDKMYWYQQDPGMELHLIHYSYGVNSTEKGDLSSESTVSRIRTEHFPLTLESARPSHTSQYLCASSRHSRDRLVGKTQYFGPGTRLLVL.

This clone occurred once. In DNA, the CDR3 is TGCGCCAGCAGCTTGCCCAGCTCCTACGAGCAGTACTTC. Its protein is CASSLPSSYEQYF. The chain employs TRBV5-1 and TRBJ2-7, with D hard to call. Germline-derived CDR1 and CDR2 are SGHRS and YFSETQ. The length of the CDR3 is 13 residues. The germline V and J ends were trimmed by 1 base and 0 bases, with 5 bases remaining between them.

The rearrangement joins TRBV27 to TRBJ1-2, with D uncertain. This CDR3 has 16 residues. In germline, CDR1 is MNHEY, CDR2 SMNVEV (reference sequence). V lost 3 bases, J lost 7 bases, and 21 bases lay in between. CDR3 loop: CASSFAPGTQRVGYTF. CDR3 sequence (DNA): TGTGCCAGCAGTTTCGCCCCCGGAACTCAGAGGGTTGGCTACACCTTC.

The V and J genes are TRBV6-1 and TRBJ1-4, with TRBD1 identical over 10 bases. The CDR3 totals 16 residues. The V and J ends lost 0 bases and 11 bases, in that order; junction bases with no gene match: 9. Germline values: CDR1 MNHNS, CDR2 SASEGT. CDR3 amino acids: CASSEARGQGMVKLFF. Here the CDR3 DNA reads TGTGCCAGCAGTGAAGCTAGGGGACAGGGGATGGTTAAACTGTTTTTT.

Worth noting for this clone: Other nucleotide sequences from this sample produce the same CDR3. V and J are TRBV6-5 and TRBJ2-5; D unclear. CDR3 length equals 11 residues. V gave up 6 bases and J gave up 2 bases, with 4 bases separating them. Germline V gene data show CDR1 as MNHEY and CDR2 as SVGAGI. CDR3 bases: TGTGCCAGCAGCCTACAAGAGACCCAGTACTTC. Amino acid sequence: CASSLQETQYF.

The chain carries TRBV24-1 and TRBJ1-2, with TRBD1 matching 9 bases. Germline loops: CDR1 KGHDR, CDR2 SFDVKD. Trimming at V came to 4 bases and at J to 7 bases, leaving 15 bases not matched to a gene. This CDR3 is 17 amino acids long. CDR3 DNA: TGTGCCACCAGTGAACCGAATTCCGGGACAGGGATCTTTGGCTACACCTTC. As protein: CATSEPNSGTGIFGYTF.

V is TRBV25-1 and J is TRBJ1-2; 7 bases fit TRBD1. The CDR3 is 15 residues long. The junction had 9 bases not matched to a gene; V was cut back by 1 base and J by 7 bases. Germline V gives CDR1 MGHDK, CDR2 SYGVNS. The CDR3 DNA reads TGTGCCAGCAGTGAATGGACGGGACAGAGCGGTGGCTACACCTTC. Residues: CASSEWTGQSGGYTF.

This chain joins TRBV18 and TRBJ2-1; 11 nucleotides agree with TRBD2. CDR3 size: 15 residues. CDR1 and CDR2 from the germline V gene are KGHSH and LQKENI. Trimming removed 3 bases from V and 5 bases from J; junction bases left unmatched: 3. CDR3 protein: CASSPPSGGHNEQFF. Here the CDR3 DNA reads TGTGCCAGCTCACCTCCTAGCGGGGGGCACAATGAGCAGTTCTTC.

The V and J genes are TRBV7-3 and TRBJ2-6; 8 positions match TRBD2. The germline V gene has CDR1 SGHTA and CDR2 FQGTGA. V dropped 5 bases and J dropped 3; count of bases not matched to a gene: 6. The CDR3 consists of 16 residues. The CDR3 DNA reads as TGTGCCAGCAGCATCGGACTAGCTAATGGGGCCAACGTCCTGACTTTC. Protein sequence: CASSIGLANGANVLTF.

This chain connects TRBV30 to TRBJ2-1; TRBD1 matches 9 bases. J lost 9 bases, V lost 2 bases, and 5 bases had no gene match. Germline-derived CDR1 and CDR2 are GTSNPN and SVGIG (reference sequence). This CDR3 comprises 13 residues. In DNA form, the CDR3 reads TGTGCCTGGAGTCAGAGGACAGGGGTTGAGCAGTTCTTC. It is translated as CAWSQRTGVEQFF. The entire variable domain, with the rest obtained from reference TRBV30 and TRBJ2-1, is as follows: SQTIHQWPATLVQPVGSPLSLECTVEGTSNPNLYWYRQAAGRGLQLLFYSVGIGQISSEVPQNLSASRPQDRQFILSSKKLLLSDSGFYLCAWSQRTGVEQFFGPGTRLTVL.

CDR3 loop: CASSNGDIYGYTF. The CDR3 DNA reads as TGTGCCAGCAGTAACGGGGACATCTATGGCTACACCTTC. The V gene is TRBV6-2 or TRBV6-3, the J gene TRBJ1-2; tentative D call: TRBD1 (6 bases). Between the trimmed V and J ends, which lost 5 bases and 4 bases, there was a span of 11 bases. Germline V CDR1 and CDR2: MNHEY, SVGEGT. The CDR3 loop spans 13 amino acids.

This clone showed up just a few times. The chain uses TRBV5-4 and TRBJ2-3; tentatively, D is TRBD1 (6 bases). The CDR3 sequence is 14 residues long. In germline, CDR1 is SGHNT, CDR2 YYREEE (reference sequence). V lost 1 base and J 3 bases, leaving 9 bases between the germline ends. Here the CDR3 reads CASSLTGSTDTQYF. DNA for the CDR3: TGTGCCAGCAGCTTGACAGGGAGTACAGATACGCAGTATTTT.

The V call is TRBV24-1, the J call TRBJ2-1, with 7 bases aligning to TRBD1. The CDR3 is 15 residues long. Trimming cost V 4 bases and J 5 bases; bases outside gene matches: 7. Per the germline V gene, CDR1 is KGHDR and CDR2 is SFDVKD. The CDR3 is CATSDPRTGNNEQFF. CDR3 nucleotides: TGTGCCACCAGTGACCCCAGGACAGGAAACAATGAGCAGTTCTTC.

The chain has TRBV30 and TRBJ1-6; 7 nucleotides line up with TRBD1. Germline lookup yields CDR1 GTSNPN and CDR2 SVGIG (reference sequence). There are 13 residues in the CDR3. The junction had 3 bases not matched to a gene; V was cut back by 7 bases and J by 3 bases. CDR3: CALTGYYNSPLHF. For the CDR3, the DNA is TGTGCCTTGACAGGGTACTATAATTCACCCCTCCACTTT.

The chain carries TRBV7-8 and TRBJ1-2; the match to TRBD1 covers 7 bases. This CDR3 comprises 15 residues. The germline V gene has CDR1 SGHVS and CDR2 FQNEAQ. Trimming at V came to 5 bases and at J to 4 bases, leaving 10 bases not matched to a gene. The CDR3 nucleotides read TGTGCCAGCAGCCCAGCGAGGGGGCAGGCCTATGGCTACACCTTC. This gives the protein CASSPARGQAYGYTF.

The chain carries TRBV6-5 and TRBJ1-2; D is unclear. CDR3 length: 12 residues. V was trimmed by 8 bases and J by 8 bases, leaving 15 bases between them. CDR1 is MNHEY and CDR2 is SVGAGI in the germline V gene. The CDR3 protein is CASHREPSGYTF. CDR3 nucleotides: TGTGCCAGCCATCGGGAGCCCTCGGGCTACACCTTC.

Regarding this clone: The same CDR3 also results from other DNA sequences found in this sample. V and J are TRBV5-1 and TRBJ1-3; tentative D call: TRBD1 (5 bases). CDR1 and CDR2 from the germline V gene are SGHRS and YFSETQ. This CDR3 contains 14 residues. Trimming stripped 0 bases from V and 4 bases from J, with 8 bases between. Written as DNA, the CDR3 is TGCGCCAGCAGCTTGGCAGGGTCCGGAAACACCATATATTTT. It encodes CASSLAGSGNTIYF.

V and J are TRBV7-9 and TRBJ1-1, with D possibly matching TRBD1 (5 bases). CDR3 length equals 16 residues. Germline CDR1 SEHNR, CDR2 FQNEAQ (reference sequence). V was shortened by 4 bases and J by 0 bases, with 15 bases between the two germline ends. DNA of the CDR3: TGTGCCAGCAGCTCCGATCAGACAGTGATGAACACTGAAGCTTTCTTT. Encoded protein: CASSSDQTVMNTEAFF.

The V gene is TRBV6-5, the J gene TRBJ1-1; D gene ambiguous. The CDR3 consists of 13 residues. CDR1 and CDR2 from the germline V gene are MNHEY and SVGAGI. V lost 0 bases and J 3 bases, leaving 5 bases between the germline ends. The CDR3 region is CASSYSSDTEAFF. The CDR3 coding sequence is TGTGCCAGCAGTTACTCGAGTGACACTGAAGCTTTCTTT.

In this sample, this clone turned up once. V and J are TRBV7-6 and TRBJ2-2; no firm D call. The CDR3 has 13 residues. Germline V gives CDR1 SGHVS, CDR2 FNYEAQ. V lost 1 base to trimming and J lost 4 bases, with 4 bases between them. CDR3 DNA sequence: TGTGCCAGCAGCTTAGTAGCCACCGGGGAGCTGTTTTTT. Translating gives CASSLVATGELFF.

This chain links TRBV29-1 with TRBJ1-1; TRBD1 might be the D (5 bases). Per germline, CDR1 SQVTM and CDR2 ANQGSEA. V was shortened by 8 bases and J by 7 bases, with 14 bases between the two germline ends. The CDR3 consists of 11 residues. CDR3 nucleotide sequence: TGCAGCTCCGGAGGGGCTAATGAAGCTTTCTTT. Translated, it gives CSSGGANEAFF.

CDR3 nucleotides: TGTGCCAGCAGCCAAGCGTGGGTAGCGGACATGAGCTCCTACAATGAGCAGTTCTTC. Protein product: CASSQAWVADMSSYNEQFF. This chain links TRBV4-2 with TRBJ2-1; a possible D gene is TRBD2 (6 bases). The length of the CDR3 is 19 residues. Germline V gene sequence: CDR1 LGHNA, CDR2 YNFKEQ. The germline V and J ends were trimmed by 1 base and 0 bases, with 19 bases remaining between them.

This sequence joins TRBV7-9 and TRBJ1-1; 10 nucleotides agree with TRBD1. CDR3 size: 14 residues. Germline-derived CDR1 and CDR2 are SEHNR and FQNEAQ (reference sequence). With 8 bases clipped from V and 3 bases from J, the junction kept 6 bases outside the gene matches. Written as DNA, the CDR3 is TGTGCCAGCGTGGGACAGGGGATTGACACTGAAGCTTTCTTT. Protein sequence: CASVGQGIDTEAFF.

V usage is TRBV11-2 and J usage is TRBJ2-1, with 8 bases identical to TRBD2. The V and J ends lost 6 bases and 6 bases, in that order; junction bases with no gene match: 13. CDR1 is SGHAT, CDR2 FQNNGV, per germline. This CDR3 is built from 16 residues. The CDR3 protein is CASRSVAGGGSNEQFF. CDR3 sequence (DNA): TGTGCCAGCAGGTCCGTTGCGGGGGGAGGAAGCAATGAGCAGTTCTTC.

V and J are TRBV5-6 and TRBJ1-5; D perhaps matches TRBD1 (5 bases). This CDR3 has 16 residues. V was trimmed by 1 base and J by 0 bases, leaving 11 bases between them. Germline V gene sequence: CDR1 SGHDT, CDR2 YYEEEE. The CDR3 DNA sequence: TGTGCCAGCAGCTTGCGGCGGGGCAATAGCAATCAGCCCCAGCATTTT. The encoded protein is CASSLRRGNSNQPQHF.

The rearrangement links TRBV10-3 to TRBJ2-3, with 13 nucleotides matching TRBD2. J gave up 5 bases and V 3 bases, and 8 bases lay outside the gene matches. This CDR3 region has 17 residues. Germline CDR1 is ENHRY and CDR2 is SYGVKD. The CDR3 bases are TGTGCCATCAGTGACCTCCGGACTAGCGGGGGTGTAGATACGCAGTATTTT. Translated: CAISDLRTSGGVDTQYF.